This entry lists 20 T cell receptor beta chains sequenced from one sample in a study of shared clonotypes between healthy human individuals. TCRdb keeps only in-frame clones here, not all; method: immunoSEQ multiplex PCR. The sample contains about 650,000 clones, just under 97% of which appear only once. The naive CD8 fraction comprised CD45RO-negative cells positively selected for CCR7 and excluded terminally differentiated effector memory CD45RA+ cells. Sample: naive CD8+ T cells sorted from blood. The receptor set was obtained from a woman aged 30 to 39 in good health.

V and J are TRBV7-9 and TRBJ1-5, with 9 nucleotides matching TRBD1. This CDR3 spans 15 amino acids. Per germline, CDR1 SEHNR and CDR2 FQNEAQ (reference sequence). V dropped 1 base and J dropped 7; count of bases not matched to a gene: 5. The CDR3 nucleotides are TGTGCCAGCAGCTTAGGGGGACAGGGAACCCAGCCCCAGCATTTT. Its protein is CASSLGGQGTQPQHF.

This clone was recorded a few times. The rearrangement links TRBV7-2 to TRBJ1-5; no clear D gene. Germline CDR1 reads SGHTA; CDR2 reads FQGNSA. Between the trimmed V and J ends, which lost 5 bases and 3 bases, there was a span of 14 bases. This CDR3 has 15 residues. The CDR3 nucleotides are TGTGCCAGCAGCCTAGGGCGCAGCTTCAATCAGCCCCAGCATTTT. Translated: CASSLGRSFNQPQHF.

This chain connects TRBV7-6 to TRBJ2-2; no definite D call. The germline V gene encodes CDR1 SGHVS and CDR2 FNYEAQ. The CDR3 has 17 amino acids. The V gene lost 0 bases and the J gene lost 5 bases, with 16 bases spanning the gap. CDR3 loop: CASSLAISRVGTGELFF. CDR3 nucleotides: TGTGCCAGCAGCTTAGCTATCAGCCGAGTTGGGACCGGGGAGCTGTTTTTT.

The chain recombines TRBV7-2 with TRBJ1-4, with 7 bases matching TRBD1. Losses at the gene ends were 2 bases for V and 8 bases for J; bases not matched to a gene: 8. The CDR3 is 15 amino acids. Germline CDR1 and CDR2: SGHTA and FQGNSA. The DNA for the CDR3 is TGTGCCAGCAGCTTATTCCGGGACAGAAGCGAAAAACTGTTTTTT. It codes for CASSLFRDRSEKLFF.

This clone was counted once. This CDR3 is CASSFPGSSYNEQFF. The CDR3 coding sequence is TGTGCCAGCAGCTTCCCAGGGAGCTCCTACAATGAGCAGTTCTTC. V usage is TRBV7-9 and J usage is TRBJ2-1, with D possibly being TRBD1 or TRBD2 (5 bases each). CDR3 length equals 15 residues. Germline CDR1 is SEHNR and CDR2 is FQNEAQ (reference sequence). V was cut by 3 bases and J by 0 bases, with 9 bases left in between.

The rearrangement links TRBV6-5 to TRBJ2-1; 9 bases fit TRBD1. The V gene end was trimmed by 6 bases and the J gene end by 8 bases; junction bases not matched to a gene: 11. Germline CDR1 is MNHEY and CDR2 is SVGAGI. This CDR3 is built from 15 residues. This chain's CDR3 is CASSNTGGAGDEQFF. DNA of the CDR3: TGTGCCAGCAGCAATACAGGGGGCGCGGGGGATGAGCAGTTCTTC.

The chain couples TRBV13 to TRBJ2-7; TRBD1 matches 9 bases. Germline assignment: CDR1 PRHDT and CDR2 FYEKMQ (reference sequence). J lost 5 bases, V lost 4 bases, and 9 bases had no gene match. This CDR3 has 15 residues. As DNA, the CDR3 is TGTGCCAGCAGCTCAACCGGGACAGGGCAGCACGAGCAGTACTTC. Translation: CASSSTGTGQHEQYF.

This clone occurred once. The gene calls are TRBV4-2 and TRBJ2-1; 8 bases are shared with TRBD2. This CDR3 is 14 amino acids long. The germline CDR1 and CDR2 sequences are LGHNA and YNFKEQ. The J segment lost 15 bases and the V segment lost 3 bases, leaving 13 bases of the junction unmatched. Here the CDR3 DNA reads TGTGCCAGCAGCCAGAGGGCGTCGGGACTAGTCTGGTTCTTC. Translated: CASSQRASGLVWFF.

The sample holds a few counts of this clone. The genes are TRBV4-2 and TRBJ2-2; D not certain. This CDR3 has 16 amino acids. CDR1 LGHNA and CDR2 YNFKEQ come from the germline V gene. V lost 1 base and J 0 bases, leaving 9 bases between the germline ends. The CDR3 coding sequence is TGTGCCAGCAGCCAAGGTGACCTAACGAACACCGGGGAGCTGTTTTTT. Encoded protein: CASSQGDLTNTGELFF.

The CDR3 region is CSAIGRNGYTF. The CDR3 nucleotides are TGCAGTGCTATAGGCAGGAATGGCTACACCTTC. The J gene is TRBJ1-2, the V gene TRBV20-1; no clear D. Trimming removed 4 bases from V and 6 bases from J, with 9 bases in between. This CDR3 is 11 amino acids long. Germline CDR1 DFQATT, CDR2 SNEGSKA (reference sequence).

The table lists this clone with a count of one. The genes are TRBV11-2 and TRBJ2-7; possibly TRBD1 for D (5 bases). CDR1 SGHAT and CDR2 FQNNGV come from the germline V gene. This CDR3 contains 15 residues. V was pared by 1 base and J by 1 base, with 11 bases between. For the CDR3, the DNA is TGTGCCAGCAGCTTAGCAGGGTTGGGATCCTACGAGCAGTACTTC. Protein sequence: CASSLAGLGSYEQYF.

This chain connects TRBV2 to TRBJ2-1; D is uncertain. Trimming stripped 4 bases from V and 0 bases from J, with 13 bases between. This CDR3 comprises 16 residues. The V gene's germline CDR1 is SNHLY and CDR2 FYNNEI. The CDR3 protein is CASSGPGQSSYNEQFF. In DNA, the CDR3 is TGTGCCAGCAGTGGTCCGGGTCAGAGCTCCTACAATGAGCAGTTCTTC. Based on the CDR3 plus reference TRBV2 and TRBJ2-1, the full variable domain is EPEVTQTPSHQVTQMGQEVILRCVPISNHLYFYWYRQILGQKVEFLVSFYNNEISEKSEIFDDQFSVERPDGSNFTLKIRSTKLEDSAMYFCASSGPGQSSYNEQFFGPGTRLTVL.

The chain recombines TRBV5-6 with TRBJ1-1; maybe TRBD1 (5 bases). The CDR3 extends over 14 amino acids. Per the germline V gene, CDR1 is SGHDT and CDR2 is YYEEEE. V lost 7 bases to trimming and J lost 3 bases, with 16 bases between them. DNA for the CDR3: TGTGCCAGCCCCCCGCGGGGCCGATACACTGAAGCTTTCTTT. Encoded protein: CASPPRGRYTEAFF.

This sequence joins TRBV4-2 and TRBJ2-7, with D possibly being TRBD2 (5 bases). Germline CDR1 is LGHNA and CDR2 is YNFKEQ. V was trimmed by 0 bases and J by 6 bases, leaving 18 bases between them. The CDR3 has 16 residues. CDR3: CASSQEWGETLSEQYF. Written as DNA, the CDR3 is TGTGCCAGCAGCCAAGAGTGGGGAGAGACCTTGAGCGAGCAGTACTTC.

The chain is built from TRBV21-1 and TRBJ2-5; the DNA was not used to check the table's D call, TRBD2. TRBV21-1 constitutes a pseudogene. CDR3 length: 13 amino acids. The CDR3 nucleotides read TGTGCCAGCTCGCGGGAGCGAGGGGAGACCCAGTACTTC. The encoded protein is CASSRERGETQYF.

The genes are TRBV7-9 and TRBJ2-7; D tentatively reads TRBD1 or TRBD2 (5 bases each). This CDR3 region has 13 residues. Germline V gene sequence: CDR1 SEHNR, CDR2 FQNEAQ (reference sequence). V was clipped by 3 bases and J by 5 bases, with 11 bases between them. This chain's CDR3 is CASSLPGTHEQYF. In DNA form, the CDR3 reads TGTGCCAGCAGCTTGCCAGGGACCCACGAGCAGTACTTC.

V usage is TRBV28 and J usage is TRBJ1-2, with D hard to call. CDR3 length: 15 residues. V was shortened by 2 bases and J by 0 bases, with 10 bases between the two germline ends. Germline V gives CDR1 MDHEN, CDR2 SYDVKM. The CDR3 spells CASSLVAFSNYGYTF. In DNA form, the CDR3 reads TGTGCCAGCAGTTTAGTCGCCTTTTCTAACTATGGCTACACCTTC.

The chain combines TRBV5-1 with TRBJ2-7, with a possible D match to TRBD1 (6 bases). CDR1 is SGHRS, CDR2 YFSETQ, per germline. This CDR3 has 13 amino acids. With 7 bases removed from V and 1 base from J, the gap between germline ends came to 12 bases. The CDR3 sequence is CASRLGQSYEQYF. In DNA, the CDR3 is TGCGCCAGCCGCCTAGGACAGTCCTACGAGCAGTACTTC.

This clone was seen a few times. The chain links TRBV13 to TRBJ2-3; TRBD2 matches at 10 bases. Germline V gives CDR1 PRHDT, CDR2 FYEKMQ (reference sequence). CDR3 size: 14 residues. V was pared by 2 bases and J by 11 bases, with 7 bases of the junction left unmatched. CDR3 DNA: TGTGCCAGCAGCTTACTAGCGGGAGAGTCAAAGCAGTATTTT. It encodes CASSLLAGESKQYF.

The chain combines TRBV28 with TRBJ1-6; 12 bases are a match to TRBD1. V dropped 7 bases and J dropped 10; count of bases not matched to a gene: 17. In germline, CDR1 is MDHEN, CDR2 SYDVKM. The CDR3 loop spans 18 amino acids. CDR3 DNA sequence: TGTGCCAGCATTCGCCTCCGGGACAGGGGGCTAGTACGGTCACCCCTCCACTTT. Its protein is CASIRLRDRGLVRSPLHF.